This T cell receptor beta chain was recorded in a study of Tregs in tolerant kidney transplant recipients. The data were produced by immunoSEQ multiplex PCR, yet TCRdb's version contains in-frame clones alone and is incomplete. The data contain more than 90,000 clones, approximately 94% of them singletons. The study's findings and limits: Expanding Tregs on activated donor B cells appeared to best identify donor-specific TCRbeta clones. In tolerant patients, donor-specific Tregs outgrew total Tregs, suggesting antigen-driven expansion.

There are 16 residues in the CDR3. In germline, CDR1 is LGHNA, CDR2 YSLEER. V lost 0 bases to trimming and J lost 1 base, with 12 bases between them. Mixed chimerism was transient after nonmyeloablative marrow transplants from related graft donors. Unstimulated regulatory T cells (CD4+CD25+CD127-), CD4+CD25- non-regulatory cells, CD4 and CD8 cells were FACS-sorted from thawed PBMCs. Comment on this clone: Its antigen is not known.

This TCR derives from a human patient who received a combined kidney and bone marrow transplant. Some T cells may be the graft donor's. The starting material was CD4+ T cells from blood (PBMCs), obtained 12 months after the transplant. The chain joins TRBV4-3 to TRBJ2-5; TRBD1 might be the D (6 bases). In DNA form, the CDR3 reads TGCGCCAGCAGCCAAGATCGCTGGACAGTCCAAGAGACCCAGTACTTC. As protein: CASSQDRWTVQETQYF.